The clone carrying this T cell receptor (beta chain) was picked up a small number of times. What it binds is unknown. The source of the sample is a study of blood T cells in healthy people across ages. A sample-barcoded 5' primer and a J-beta primer mix were used in a second PCR of about 6 to 11 cycles. Each cDNA molecule was tagged by a template-switch adaptor that had 12 random nucleotides. TCRdb re-derived calls from the 5' RACE reads in MiXCR, one entry per CDR3 protein. The sample consists of about 780,000 distinct CDR3 sequences, about 47% of them appearing once. Study-wide results and limits: Among T cells, TCR beta diversity per million cells dropped roughly linearly as age rose. Both naive CD4+ cell counts and diversity were greater in long-lived donors than in aged donors.

Losses at the gene ends were 7 bases for V and 4 bases for J; bases not matched to a gene: 7. CDR3 length: 15 residues. Germline V CDR1 and CDR2: MGHDK, SYGVNS. V usage is TRBV25-1 and J usage is TRBJ2-1, with 10 bases matching TRBD2. The TCR was taken from a man of 80 years or more in good health. The sequencing input was blood. CDR3 nucleotides: TGTGCCAGCAAAAACCGACTAGCGGGTTACAATGAGCAGTTCTTC. This encodes CASKNRLAGYNEQFF.